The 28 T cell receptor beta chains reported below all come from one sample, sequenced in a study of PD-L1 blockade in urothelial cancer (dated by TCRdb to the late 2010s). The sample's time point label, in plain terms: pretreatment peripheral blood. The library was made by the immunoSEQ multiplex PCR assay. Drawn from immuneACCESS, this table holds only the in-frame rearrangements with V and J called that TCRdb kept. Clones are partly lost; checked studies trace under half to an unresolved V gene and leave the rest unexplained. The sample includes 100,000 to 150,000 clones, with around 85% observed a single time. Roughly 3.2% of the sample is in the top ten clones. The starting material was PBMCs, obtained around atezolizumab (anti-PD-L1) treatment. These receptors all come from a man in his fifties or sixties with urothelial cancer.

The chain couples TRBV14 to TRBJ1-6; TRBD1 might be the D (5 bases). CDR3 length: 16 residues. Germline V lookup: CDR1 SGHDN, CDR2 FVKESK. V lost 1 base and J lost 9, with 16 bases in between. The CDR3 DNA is TGTGCCAGCAGCCAAGTGCGGGGCTTTGATTCTTCACCCCTCCACTTT. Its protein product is CASSQVRGFDSSPLHF.

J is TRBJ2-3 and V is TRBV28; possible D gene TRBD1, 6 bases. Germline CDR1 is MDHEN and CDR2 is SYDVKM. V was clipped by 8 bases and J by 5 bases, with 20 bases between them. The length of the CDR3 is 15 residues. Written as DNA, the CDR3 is TGTGCCAGCCTGCCCTTTCGGACAGCCATAGATACGCAGTATTTT. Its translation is CASLPFRTAIDTQYF.

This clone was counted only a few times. In nucleotides, the CDR3 is TGCGCCAGCAGCTTGGCAGTAGCGGGAGGGGTCAACGAGCAGTACTTC. Amino acid sequence: CASSLAVAGGVNEQYF. The chain joins TRBV5-1 to TRBJ2-7, with 11 positions matching TRBD2. The junction had 7 bases not matched to a gene; V was cut back by 0 bases and J by 5 bases. Germline lookup yields CDR1 SGHRS and CDR2 YFSETQ. The CDR3 contains 16 residues.

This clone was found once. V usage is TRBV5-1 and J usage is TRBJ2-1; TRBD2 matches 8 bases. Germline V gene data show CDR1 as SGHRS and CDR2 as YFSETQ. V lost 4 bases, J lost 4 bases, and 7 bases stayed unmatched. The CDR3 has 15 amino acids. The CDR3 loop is CASSGSGIGYNEQFF. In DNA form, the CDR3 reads TGCGCCAGCAGCGGTAGCGGGATCGGGTACAATGAGCAGTTCTTC.

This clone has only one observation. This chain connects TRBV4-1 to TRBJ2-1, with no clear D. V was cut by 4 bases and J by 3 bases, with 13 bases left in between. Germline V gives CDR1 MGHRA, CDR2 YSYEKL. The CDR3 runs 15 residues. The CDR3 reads CASSRGGLGYNEQFF. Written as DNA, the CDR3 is TGCGCCAGCAGCCGAGGTGGCCTAGGCTACAATGAGCAGTTCTTC.

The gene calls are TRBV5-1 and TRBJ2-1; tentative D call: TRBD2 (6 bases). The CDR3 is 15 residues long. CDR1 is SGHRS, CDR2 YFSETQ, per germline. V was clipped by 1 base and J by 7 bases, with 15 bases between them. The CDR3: CASSLSDRLVNEQFF. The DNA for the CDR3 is TGCGCCAGCAGCTTGTCCGACAGACTAGTAAATGAGCAGTTCTTC.

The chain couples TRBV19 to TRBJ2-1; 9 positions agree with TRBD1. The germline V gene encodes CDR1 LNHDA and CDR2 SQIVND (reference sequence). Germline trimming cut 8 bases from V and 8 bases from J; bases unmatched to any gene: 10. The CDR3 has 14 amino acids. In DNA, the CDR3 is TGTGCCAGTGCCCAGGGACAGGGTCGCGATGAGCAGTTCTTC. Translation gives CASAQGQGRDEQFF.

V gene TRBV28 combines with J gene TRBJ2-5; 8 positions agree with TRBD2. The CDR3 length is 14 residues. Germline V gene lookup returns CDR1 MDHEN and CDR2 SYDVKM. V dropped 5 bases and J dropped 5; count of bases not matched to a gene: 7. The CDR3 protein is CASSPTSAGETQYF. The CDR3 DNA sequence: TGTGCCAGCAGTCCGACTAGCGCGGGGGAGACCCAGTACTTC.

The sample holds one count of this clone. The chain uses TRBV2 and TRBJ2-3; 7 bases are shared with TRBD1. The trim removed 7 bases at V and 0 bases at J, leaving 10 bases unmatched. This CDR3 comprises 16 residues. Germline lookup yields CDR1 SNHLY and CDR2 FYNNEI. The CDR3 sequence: CASKGTVESSTDTQYF. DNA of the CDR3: TGTGCCAGCAAGGGGACAGTTGAGTCTAGCACAGATACGCAGTATTTT.

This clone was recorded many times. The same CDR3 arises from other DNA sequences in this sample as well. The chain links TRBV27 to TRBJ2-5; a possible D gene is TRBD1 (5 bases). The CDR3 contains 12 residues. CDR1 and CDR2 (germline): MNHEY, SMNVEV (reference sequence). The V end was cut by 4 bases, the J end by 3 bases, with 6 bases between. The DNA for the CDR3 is TGTGCCAGCAGTTCCAGGGAAGAGACCCAGTACTTC. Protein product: CASSSREETQYF.

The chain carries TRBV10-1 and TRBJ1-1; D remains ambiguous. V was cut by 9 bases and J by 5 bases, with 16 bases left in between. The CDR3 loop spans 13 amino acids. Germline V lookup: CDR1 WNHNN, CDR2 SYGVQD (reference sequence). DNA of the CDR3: TGCGCCAGGGAAAGCGGGGAGGAAACTGAAGCTTTCTTT. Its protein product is CARESGEETEAFF.

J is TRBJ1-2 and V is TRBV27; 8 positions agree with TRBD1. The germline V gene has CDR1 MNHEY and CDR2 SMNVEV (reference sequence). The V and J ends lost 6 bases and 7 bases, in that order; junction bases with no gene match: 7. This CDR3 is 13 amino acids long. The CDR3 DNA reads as TGTGCCAGCAGCCCTGCAGGGGGCGGTGGCTACACCTTC. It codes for CASSPAGGGGYTF.

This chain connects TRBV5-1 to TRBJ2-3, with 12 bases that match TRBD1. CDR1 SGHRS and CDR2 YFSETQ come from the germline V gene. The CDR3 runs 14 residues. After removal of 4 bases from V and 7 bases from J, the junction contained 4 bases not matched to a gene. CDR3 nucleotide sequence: TGCGCCAGCAGCCCGGGACAGGGGGCATATACGCAGTATTTT. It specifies CASSPGQGAYTQYF. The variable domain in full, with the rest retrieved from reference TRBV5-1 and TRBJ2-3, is KAGVTQTPRYLIKTRGQQVTLSCSPISGHRSVSWYQQTPGQGLQFLFEYFSETQRNKGNFPGRFSGRQFSNSRSEMNVSTLELGDSALYLCASSPGQGAYTQYFGPGTRLTVL.

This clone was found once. The CDR3 reads CASSEISGTSTDTQYF. The CDR3, as DNA: TGTGCCAGCAGTGAAATTAGCGGGACTAGCACAGATACGCAGTATTTT. V usage is TRBV2 and J usage is TRBJ2-3; 8 bases line up with TRBD2. CDR3 length equals 16 residues. The V gene's germline CDR1 is SNHLY and CDR2 FYNNEI. The V segment lost 2 bases and the J segment 0 bases; nucleotides outside the gene matches: 4. Supplemented by reference TRBV2 and TRBJ2-3, the full variable domain reads EPEVTQTPSHQVTQMGQEVILRCVPISNHLYFYWYRQILGQKVEFLVSFYNNEISEKSEIFDDQFSVERPDGSNFTLKIRSTKLEDSAMYFCASSEISGTSTDTQYFGPGTRLTVL.

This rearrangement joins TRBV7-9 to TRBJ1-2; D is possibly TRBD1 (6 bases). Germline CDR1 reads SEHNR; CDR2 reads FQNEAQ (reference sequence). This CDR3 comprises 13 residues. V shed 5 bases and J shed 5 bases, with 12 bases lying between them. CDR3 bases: TGTGCCAGCAGCGAGGACAGCTGGTATGGCTACACCTTC. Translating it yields CASSEDSWYGYTF.

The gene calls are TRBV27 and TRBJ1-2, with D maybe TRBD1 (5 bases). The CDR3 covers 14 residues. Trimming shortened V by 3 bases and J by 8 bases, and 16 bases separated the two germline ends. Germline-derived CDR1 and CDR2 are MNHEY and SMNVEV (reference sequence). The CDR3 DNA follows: TGTGCCAGCAGTTTCTCAGGGAAACCTTTGGGCTACACCTTC. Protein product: CASSFSGKPLGYTF.

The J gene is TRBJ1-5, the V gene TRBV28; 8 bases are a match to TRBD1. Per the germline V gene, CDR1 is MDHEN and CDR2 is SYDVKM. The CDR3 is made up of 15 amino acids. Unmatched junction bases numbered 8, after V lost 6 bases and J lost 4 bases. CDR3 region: CASRQPGQANQPQHF. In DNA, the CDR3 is TGTGCCAGCAGACAACCGGGACAGGCGAATCAGCCCCAGCATTTT.

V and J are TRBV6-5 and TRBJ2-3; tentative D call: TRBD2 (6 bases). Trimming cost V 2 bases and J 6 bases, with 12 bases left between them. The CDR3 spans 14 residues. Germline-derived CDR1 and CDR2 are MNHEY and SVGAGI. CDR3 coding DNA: TGTGCCAGCAGTTACGCCGGGGAGGCGGATACGCAGTATTTT. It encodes CASSYAGEADTQYF.

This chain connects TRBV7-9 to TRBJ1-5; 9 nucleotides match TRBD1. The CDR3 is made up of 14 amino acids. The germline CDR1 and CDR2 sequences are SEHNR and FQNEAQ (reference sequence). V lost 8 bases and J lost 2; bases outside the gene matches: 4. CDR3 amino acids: CASGGQGGNQPQHF. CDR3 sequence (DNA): TGTGCCAGCGGGGGACAGGGTGGCAATCAGCCCCAGCATTTT.

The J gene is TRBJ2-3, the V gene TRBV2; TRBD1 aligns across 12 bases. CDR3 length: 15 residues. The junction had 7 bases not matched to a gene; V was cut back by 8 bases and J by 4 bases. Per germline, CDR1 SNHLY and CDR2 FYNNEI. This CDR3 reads CASLAGTGGPDTQYF. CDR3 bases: TGTGCCAGCCTTGCCGGGACAGGGGGCCCAGATACGCAGTATTTT.

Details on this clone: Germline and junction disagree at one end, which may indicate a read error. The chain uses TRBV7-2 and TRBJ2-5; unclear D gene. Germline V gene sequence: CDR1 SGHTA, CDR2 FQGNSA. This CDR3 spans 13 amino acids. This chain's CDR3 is CVSSSELRGTQYF. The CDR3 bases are TGTGTCAGCAGCTCGGAATTGAGAGGGACCCAGTACTTC.

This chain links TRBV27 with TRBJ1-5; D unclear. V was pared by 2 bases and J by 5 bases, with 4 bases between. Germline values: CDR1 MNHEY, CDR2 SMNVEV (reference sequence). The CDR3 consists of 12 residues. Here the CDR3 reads CASSLPYQPQHF. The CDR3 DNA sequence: TGTGCCAGCAGTTTACCGTATCAGCCCCAGCATTTT.

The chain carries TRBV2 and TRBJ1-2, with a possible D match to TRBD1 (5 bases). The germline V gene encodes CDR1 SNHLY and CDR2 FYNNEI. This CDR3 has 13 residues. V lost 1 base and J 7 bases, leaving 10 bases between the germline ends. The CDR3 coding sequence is TGTGCCAGCAGTGAAGAGGTAGGGGTTGGCTACACCTTC. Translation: CASSEEVGVGYTF.

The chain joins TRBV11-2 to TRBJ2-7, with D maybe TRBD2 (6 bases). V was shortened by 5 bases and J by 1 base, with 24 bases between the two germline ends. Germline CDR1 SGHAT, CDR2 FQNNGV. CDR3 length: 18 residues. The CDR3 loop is CASSPQWLASSHSYEQYF. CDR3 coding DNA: TGTGCCAGCAGCCCCCAGTGGCTAGCGAGCTCCCATTCCTACGAGCAGTACTTC.

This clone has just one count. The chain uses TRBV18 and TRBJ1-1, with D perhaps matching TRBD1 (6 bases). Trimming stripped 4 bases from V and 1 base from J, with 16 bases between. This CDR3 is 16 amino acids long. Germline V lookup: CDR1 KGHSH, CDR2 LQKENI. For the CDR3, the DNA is TGTGCCAGCTCACTGCAAAAGACAGGCCAGAACACTGAAGCTTTCTTT. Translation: CASSLQKTGQNTEAFF. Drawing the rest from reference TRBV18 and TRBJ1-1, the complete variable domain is NAGVMQNPRHLVRRRGQEARLRCSPMKGHSHVYWYRQLPEEGLKFMVYLQKENIIDESGMPKERFSAEFPKEGPSILRIQQVVRGDSAAYFCASSLQKTGQNTEAFFGQGTRLTVV.

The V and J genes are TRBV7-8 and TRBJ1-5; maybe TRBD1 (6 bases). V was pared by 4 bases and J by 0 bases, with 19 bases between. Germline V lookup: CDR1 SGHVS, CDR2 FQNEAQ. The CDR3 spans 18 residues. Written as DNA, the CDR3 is TGTGCCAGCAGCTCCAAACTGAGACAGGTAGATAGCAATCAGCCCCAGCATTTT. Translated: CASSSKLRQVDSNQPQHF. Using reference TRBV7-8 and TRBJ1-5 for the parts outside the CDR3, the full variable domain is GAGVSQSPRYKVAKRGQDVALRCDPISGHVSLFWYQQALGQGPEFLTYFQNEAQLDKSGLPSDRFFAERPEGSVSTLKIQRTQQEDSAVYLCASSSKLRQVDSNQPQHFGDGTRLSIL.

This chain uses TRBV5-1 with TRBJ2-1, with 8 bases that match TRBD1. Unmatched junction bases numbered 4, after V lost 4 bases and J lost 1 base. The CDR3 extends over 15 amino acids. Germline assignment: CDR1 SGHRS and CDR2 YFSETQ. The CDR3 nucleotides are TGCGCCAGCAGCCAATGGACAGGGTCCTACAATGAGCAGTTCTTC. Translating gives CASSQWTGSYNEQFF.

The DNA for the CDR3 is TGTGCCAGCAGTTCCCGGGACAGCAATGAAAAACTGTTTTTT. Protein sequence: CASSSRDSNEKLFF. The chain links TRBV28 to TRBJ1-4, with 7 bases aligning to TRBD1. Trimming took 4 bases from V and 5 from J; bases not matched to a gene: 4. Looked up from germline, CDR1 is MDHEN and CDR2 is SYDVKM. This CDR3 contains 14 residues. Filled out from reference TRBV28 and TRBJ1-4, the complete variable domain reads DVKVTQSSRYLVKRTGEKVFLECVQDMDHENMFWYRQDPGLGLRLIYFSYDVKMKEKGDIPEGYSVSREKKERFSLILESASTNQTSMYLCASSSRDSNEKLFFGSGTQLSVL.